One and the same sample provided the 32 T cell receptor beta chains below, sequenced in a study of blood T cell repertoires in COVID-19. Sequenced by immunoSEQ multiplex PCR; TCRdb stores in-frame clones only, minus some. The sample consists of approximately 300,000 clones, about 86% of them appearing once. Sequencing was performed on peripheral blood. The receptor set was obtained from a woman between 50 and 59 years old with acute or convalescent COVID-19.

The chain recombines TRBV7-9 with TRBJ1-1; a weak D match, TRBD1 (5 bases). Germline V gene data show CDR1 as SEHNR and CDR2 as FQNEAQ (reference sequence). Trimming took off 5 bases at V and 6 bases at J, with 10 bases between the two ends. The CDR3 runs 12 residues. The CDR3 DNA is TGTGCCAGCAGCGACAGAAAAGCTGAAGCTTTCTTT. This sequence encodes CASSDRKAEAFF.

This clone was seen a few times. V and J are TRBV7-2 and TRBJ1-1, with 8 bases identical to TRBD1. V lost 4 bases, J lost 0 bases, and 10 bases stayed unmatched. The CDR3 extends over 17 amino acids. Germline CDR1 is SGHTA and CDR2 is FQGNSA. For the CDR3, the DNA is TGTGCCAGCAGCTCAACTGACAGGGGATGGGTGAACACTGAAGCTTTCTTT. It yields the protein CASSSTDRGWVNTEAFF.

The chain is built from TRBV2 and TRBJ2-7, with 7 bases matching TRBD1. Trimming cost V 7 bases and J 4 bases; bases outside gene matches: 7. The CDR3 has 13 amino acids. Germline CDR1 SNHLY, CDR2 FYNNEI. CDR3 region: CASKVNRGYEQYV. The CDR3, as DNA: TGTGCCAGCAAGGTTAACAGGGGTTACGAGCAGTACGTC.

J is TRBJ2-2 and V is TRBV27; D is ambiguous. CDR3 size: 15 residues. In germline, CDR1 is MNHEY, CDR2 SMNVEV (reference sequence). The V and J ends lost 4 bases and 8 bases respectively, with 17 bases between them. The CDR3 loop is CASSWLGLRRGELFF. CDR3 sequence (DNA): TGTGCCAGCAGTTGGTTGGGCCTGAGAAGGGGGGAGCTGTTTTTT.

The chain recombines TRBV18 with TRBJ2-1; maybe TRBD1 (6 bases). The CDR3 runs 13 residues. Germline CDR1 is KGHSH and CDR2 is LQKENI. V lost 5 bases to trimming and J lost 8 bases, with 13 bases between them. The CDR3 is CASSRTVLDEQFF. Here the CDR3 DNA reads TGTGCCAGCTCAAGGACAGTTCTCGATGAGCAGTTCTTC.

This CDR3 reads CASSDRGTNYGYTF. CDR3 DNA sequence: TGTGCCAGCAGTGACAGGGGGACTAACTATGGCTACACCTTC. The rearrangement joins TRBV6-1 to TRBJ1-2; 7 nucleotides align to TRBD1. The CDR3 is 14 amino acids. The junction had 1 base not matched to a gene; V was cut back by 3 bases and J by 0 bases. The germline gives CDR1 MNHNS, CDR2 SASEGT.

This clone showed up just a few times. The chain carries TRBV9 and TRBJ1-2; D might be TRBD1 (5 bases). Trimming stripped 0 bases from V and 2 bases from J, with 5 bases between. The V gene's germline CDR1 is SGDLS and CDR2 YYNGEE. The CDR3 is made up of 13 amino acids. The CDR3: CASSVDRNYGYTF. DNA of the CDR3: TGTGCCAGCAGCGTAGACAGGAACTATGGCTACACCTTC.

This chain joins TRBV7-2 and TRBJ2-2, with 11 bases lining up with TRBD1. The CDR3 has 15 residues. Germline trimming cut 4 bases from V and 6 bases from J; bases unmatched to any gene: 4. Germline V gene sequence: CDR1 SGHTA, CDR2 FQGNSA. The CDR3 is CASSYGQGAPGELFF. The CDR3 bases are TGTGCCAGCAGCTACGGACAGGGGGCCCCCGGGGAGCTGTTTTTT.

The chain uses TRBV6-5 and TRBJ2-5; 10 bases map to TRBD2. CDR3 length equals 14 residues. The V segment lost 6 bases and the J segment 4 bases; nucleotides outside the gene matches: 5. Germline CDR1 MNHEY, CDR2 SVGAGI. The CDR3 nucleotides read TGTGCCAGCAGGGAGCGGGGGGGCCGAGAGACCCAGTACTTC. Its translation: CASRERGGRETQYF.

The rearrangement links TRBV10-3 to TRBJ2-5, with unresolved D. Trimming removed 0 bases at V and 1 base at J, with 6 bases between. Germline V gene data show CDR1 as ENHRY and CDR2 as SYGVKD. The CDR3 extends over 14 amino acids. Here the CDR3 reads CAISESAVQETQYF. The CDR3 DNA reads as TGTGCCATCAGTGAGTCGGCGGTCCAAGAGACCCAGTACTTC.

The rearrangement joins TRBV27 to TRBJ1-4; D gene unclear. The CDR3 extends over 13 amino acids. Germline CDR1 reads MNHEY; CDR2 reads SMNVEV (reference sequence). The V end was cut by 2 bases, the J end by 3 bases, with 4 bases between. CDR3 sequence reads: CASSLLPNEKLFF. CDR3 bases: TGTGCCAGCAGTTTACTACCTAATGAAAAACTGTTTTTT.

The chain carries TRBV7-2 and TRBJ2-5, with D possibly being TRBD1 (5 bases). The CDR3 runs 14 residues. The germline gives CDR1 SGHTA, CDR2 FQGNSA. V lost 7 bases and J 5 bases, leaving 17 bases between the germline ends. CDR3 protein: CASNADSMLETQYF. In DNA, the CDR3 is TGTGCCAGCAACGCAGACAGTATGTTGGAGACCCAGTACTTC.

This clone was observed a few times. CDR3 amino acids: CAWSVGGGGEQFF. In DNA form, the CDR3 reads TGTGCCTGGAGTGTTGGAGGGGGCGGTGAGCAGTTCTTC. The J gene is TRBJ2-1, the V gene TRBV30; a possible D gene is TRBD1 (7 bases). The germline V gene encodes CDR1 GTSNPN and CDR2 SVGIG (reference sequence). V was clipped by 0 bases and J by 9 bases, with 12 bases between them. The CDR3 runs to 13 residues.

V and J are TRBV6-5 and TRBJ1-1, with D maybe TRBD1 (6 bases). CDR3 size: 13 residues. In germline, CDR1 is MNHEY, CDR2 SVGAGI. With 5 bases removed from V and 7 bases from J, the gap between germline ends came to 14 bases. The CDR3 bases are TGTGCCAGCAGTAAGGACAGTCACCTTGAAGCTTTCTTT. It is translated as CASSKDSHLEAFF.

The V call is TRBV7-9, the J call TRBJ2-5; no clear D. Trimming left V 1 base short and J 5 bases short, with 14 bases between. This CDR3 region has 15 residues. The germline CDR1 and CDR2 sequences are SEHNR and FQNEAQ (reference sequence). The CDR3 DNA reads TGTGCCAGCAGCTTAGTTTCTGTGGCCTCGGAGACCCAGTACTTC. Protein product: CASSLVSVASETQYF. Together with reference TRBV7-9 and TRBJ2-5, the CDR3 gives the full variable domain: DTGVSQNPRHKITKRGQNVTFRCDPISEHNRLYWYRQTLGQGPEFLTYFQNEAQLEKSRLLSDRFSAERPKGSFSTLEIQRTEQGDSAMYLCASSLVSVASETQYFGPGTRLLVL.

The rearrangement links TRBV10-1 to TRBJ2-5, with D possibly matching TRBD1 (6 bases). Germline V gene lookup returns CDR1 WNHNN and CDR2 SYGVQD (reference sequence). Trimming left V 3 bases short and J 2 bases short, with 13 bases between. The CDR3 is 15 amino acids. The CDR3 coding sequence is TGCGCCAGCAGTGATGTCGGAACAGGGCAAGAGACCCAGTACTTC. Protein sequence: CASSDVGTGQETQYF.

The chain combines TRBV7-9 with TRBJ1-4, with TRBD1 as a possible D gene (6 bases). V lost 1 base and J 2 bases, leaving 8 bases between the germline ends. CDR1 is SEHNR and CDR2 is FQNEAQ in the germline V gene (reference sequence). There are 15 residues in the CDR3. CDR3 sequence (DNA): TGTGCCAGCAGCTTAGACAGGGATACTAATGAAAAACTGTTTTTT. It is translated as CASSLDRDTNEKLFF. The whole variable domain, filled in from reference TRBV7-9 and TRBJ1-4, reads DTGVSQNPRHKITKRGQNVTFRCDPISEHNRLYWYRQTLGQGPEFLTYFQNEAQLEKSRLLSDRFSAERPKGSFSTLEIQRTEQGDSAMYLCASSLDRDTNEKLFFGSGTQLSVL.

The chain uses TRBV2 and TRBJ2-1; 10 bases are shared with TRBD2. The CDR3 runs to 17 residues. V was clipped by 6 bases and J by 7 bases; unmatched bases: 15. Germline values: CDR1 SNHLY, CDR2 FYNNEI. CDR3 DNA: TGTGCCAGCAGAACAGCGGGAGGGCCCTCCGTTGAGAATGAGCAGTTCTTC. It specifies CASRTAGGPSVENEQFF.

The genes are TRBV16 and TRBJ1-1, with D possibly matching TRBD1 (6 bases). This CDR3 spans 15 amino acids. The V and J ends lost 0 bases and 1 base respectively, with 9 bases between them. Germline V lookup: CDR1 KGHSY, CDR2 FQNENV. Here the CDR3 reads CASSQSRGTNTEAFF. Written as DNA, the CDR3 is TGTGCCAGCAGCCAATCAAGGGGGACGAACACTGAAGCTTTCTTT.

This clone was counted once. This sequence joins TRBV7-8 and TRBJ2-5, with TRBD2 identical over 11 bases. The V and J ends lost 5 bases and 4 bases, in that order; junction bases with no gene match: 3. CDR1 and CDR2 from the germline V gene are SGHVS and FQNEAQ. This CDR3 contains 14 residues. The CDR3 DNA reads TGTGCCAGCAGCCCCACTAGCGGGGGAGAGACCCAGTACTTC. Protein sequence: CASSPTSGGETQYF.

This chain connects TRBV6-5 to TRBJ1-3; TRBD1 might be the D (5 bases). Germline CDR1 reads MNHEY; CDR2 reads SVGAGI. CDR3 length: 12 residues. V was clipped by 11 bases and J by 7 bases, with 15 bases between them. CDR3 region: CAVRDPLNTIYF. CDR3 nucleotides: TGTGCCGTCAGGGATCCCTTGAACACCATATATTTT.

V gene TRBV19 combines with J gene TRBJ2-1; 7 positions match TRBD1. Looked up from germline, CDR1 is LNHDA and CDR2 is SQIVND (reference sequence). The CDR3 totals 14 residues. V shed 10 bases, J shed 1 base, and the junction held 7 bases outside the gene matches. The CDR3 is CATSTGWSYNEQFF. CDR3 nucleotide sequence: TGTGCCACCTCGACAGGGTGGTCCTACAATGAGCAGTTCTTC.

This clone was seen a single time. CDR3 protein: CATSPPGSTGELFF. The CDR3 DNA reads as TGTGCCACCAGTCCTCCGGGATCTACCGGGGAGCTGTTTTTT. The chain joins TRBV24-1 to TRBJ2-2, with a possible D match to TRBD2 (5 bases). CDR3 length: 14 amino acids. V lost 6 bases and J 5 bases, leaving 12 bases between the germline ends. CDR1 and CDR2 from the germline V gene are KGHDR and SFDVKD.

V usage is TRBV11-2 and J usage is TRBJ2-5, with D perhaps TRBD1 (5 bases). CDR1 is SGHAT, CDR2 FQNNGV, per germline. V was clipped by 6 bases and J by 4 bases, with 15 bases between them. This CDR3 has 14 amino acids. Written as DNA, the CDR3 is TGTGCCAGCAGTCCTGGTCTAACAGGAGAGACCCAGTACTTC. Its protein is CASSPGLTGETQYF. The full variable domain, rest sourced from reference TRBV11-2 and TRBJ2-5, is EAGVAQSPRYKIIEKRQSVAFWCNPISGHATLYWYQQILGQGPKLLIQFQNNGVVDDSQLPKDRFSAERLKGVDSTLKIQPAKLEDSAVYLCASSPGLTGETQYFGPGTRLLVL.

This clone was counted once. The J gene is TRBJ2-5, the V gene TRBV28; D gene uncertain. V was clipped by 3 bases and J by 4 bases, with 3 bases between them. Germline loops: CDR1 MDHEN, CDR2 SYDVKM. The CDR3 has 11 residues. Written as DNA, the CDR3 is TGTGCCAGCAGTTTCGGAGAGACCCAGTACTTC. This gives the protein CASSFGETQYF.

The chain combines TRBV4-1 with TRBJ2-6; the D is unclear. From germline, CDR1 is MGHRA and CDR2 YSYEKL. This CDR3 spans 15 amino acids. The ends were cut back, 0 bases at V and 2 bases at J, with 5 bases in the middle. As DNA, the CDR3 is TGCGCCAGCAGCCAAGAGTACACTGGGGCCAACGTCCTGACTTTC. This sequence encodes CASSQEYTGANVLTF.

Here the CDR3 reads CASSLGGGPNIQYF. The CDR3 coding sequence is TGTGCCAGCAGCTTAGGGGGGGGCCCAAACATTCAGTACTTC. The V gene is TRBV7-8, the J gene TRBJ2-4, with D tentatively TRBD2 (7 bases). Germline CDR1 and CDR2: SGHVS and FQNEAQ. The CDR3 contains 14 residues. Trimming took off 1 base at V and 6 bases at J, with 10 bases between the two ends.

The chain recombines TRBV27 with TRBJ1-1, with D maybe TRBD1 (5 bases). The CDR3 loop spans 14 amino acids. Trimming took off 6 bases at V and 8 bases at J, with 19 bases between the two ends. Germline V gene data show CDR1 as MNHEY and CDR2 as SMNVEV (reference sequence). Written as DNA, the CDR3 is TGTGCCAGCAGCCCGGGACTTATAACCCGAGAAGCTTTCTTT. Translating it yields CASSPGLITREAFF.

The CDR3 nucleotides are TGTGCCAGCAGCCCGACTGGCGGGGGGGCTTATATGGAGACCCAGTACTTC. Translated: CASSPTGGGAYMETQYF. The chain employs TRBV7-9 and TRBJ2-5, with TRBD2 identical over 9 bases. The CDR3 runs to 17 residues. Looked up from germline, CDR1 is SEHNR and CDR2 is FQNEAQ (reference sequence). Germline trimming cut 5 bases from V and 5 bases from J; bases unmatched to any gene: 15.

V and J are TRBV18 and TRBJ1-1; unclear D gene. The CDR3 runs to 15 residues. Germline loops: CDR1 KGHSH, CDR2 LQKENI. V was pared by 3 bases and J by 6 bases, with 17 bases between. The CDR3 protein is CASSPLMDGRAEAFF. The DNA of the CDR3 is TGTGCCAGCTCACCTCTAATGGACGGGCGGGCTGAAGCTTTCTTT.

The chain joins TRBV19 to TRBJ2-7; 10 nucleotides agree with TRBD2. Germline V lookup: CDR1 LNHDA, CDR2 SQIVND (reference sequence). This CDR3 is 14 amino acids long. The V gene end was trimmed by 5 bases and the J gene end by 6 bases; junction bases not matched to a gene: 7. Here the CDR3 DNA reads TGTGCCAGTAGTTTAGCTAGCGGGAGTCTCGAGCAGTACTTC. It translates to CASSLASGSLEQYF.

This clone was counted only a few times. V is TRBV5-1 and J is TRBJ1-3; D uncertain. CDR1 and CDR2 from the germline V gene are SGHRS and YFSETQ. V was pared by 6 bases and J by 2 bases, with 9 bases between. The CDR3 extends over 13 amino acids. This CDR3 is CASKTQTGNTIYF. In nucleotides, the CDR3 is TGCGCCAGCAAAACTCAAACTGGAAACACCATATATTTT.